These 30 T cell receptor beta chains originate from one sample sequenced in a study of beta chain features in type 1 diabetes. All of the isolated RNA was reverse transcribed, so expressed TCRB transcripts were sequenced. Generated by immunoSEQ multiplex PCR, the TCRdb table keeps only in-frame clones and is missing some. The repertoire holds hundreds of thousands of clones, with roughly 8% as singletons. Specimen: central memory CD4+ T cells from blood. These receptors were collected from a woman aged 18 to 35 in good health.

This chain uses TRBV29-1 with TRBJ2-5, with TRBD2 identical over 10 bases. The CDR3 loop spans 12 amino acids. V gave up 7 bases and J gave up 5 bases; unmatched junction bases: 4. Per the germline V gene, CDR1 is SQVTM and CDR2 is ANQGSEA. The CDR3 nucleotides read TGCAGCGGCTTACTAGCGGGGGAGACCCAGTACTTC. It codes for CSGLLAGETQYF.

The chain couples TRBV7-8 to TRBJ2-1, with 9 bases that match TRBD2. CDR1 and CDR2 from the germline V gene are SGHVS and FQNEAQ. There are 14 residues in the CDR3. V gave up 5 bases and J gave up 9 bases; unmatched junction bases: 8. For the CDR3, the DNA is TGTGCCAGCAGCCATACCCCACTAGCGGGTGAGCAGTTCTTC. This codes for CASSHTPLAGEQFF. The whole variable domain, filled in from reference TRBV7-8 and TRBJ2-1, reads GAGVSQSPRYKVAKRGQDVALRCDPISGHVSLFWYQQALGQGPEFLTYFQNEAQLDKSGLPSDRFFAERPEGSVSTLKIQRTQQEDSAVYLCASSHTPLAGEQFFGPGTRLTVL.

This clone was observed a few times. The rearrangement links TRBV19 to TRBJ2-5; tentative D call: TRBD1 (5 bases). CDR3 length: 13 residues. Germline-derived CDR1 and CDR2 are LNHDA and SQIVND (reference sequence). With 4 bases removed from V and 4 bases from J, the gap between germline ends came to 10 bases. The CDR3 nucleotides are TGTGCCAGTAGTACCAGGGTGAGAGAGACCCAGTACTTC. As protein: CASSTRVRETQYF.

This clone has more than one count but fewer than ten. The genes are TRBV2 and TRBJ2-5; D might be TRBD1 (6 bases). V was pared by 4 bases and J by 2 bases, with 14 bases between. This CDR3 is 15 amino acids long. CDR1 is SNHLY, CDR2 FYNNEI, per germline. The CDR3 coding sequence is TGTGCCAGCAGTGGAGTCAGGGGTTTTCAAGAGACCCAGTACTTC. It yields the protein CASSGVRGFQETQYF.

The V gene is TRBV6-1, the J gene TRBJ2-1; tentative D call: TRBD1 (5 bases). V lost 0 bases, J lost 5 bases, and 14 bases lay in between. Germline lookup yields CDR1 MNHNS and CDR2 SASEGT. The length of the CDR3 is 16 residues. As DNA, the CDR3 is TGTGCCAGCAGTGAAGCGTGGAAGGCAGGGAACAATGAGCAGTTCTTC. Amino acids: CASSEAWKAGNNEQFF.

This clone was detected only a few times. V is TRBV4-2 and J is TRBJ2-2, with 11 bases aligning to TRBD2. CDR3 length: 15 residues. V was pared by 3 bases and J by 6 bases, with 3 bases of the junction left unmatched. Germline V gene data show CDR1 as LGHNA and CDR2 as YNFKEQ. CDR3 DNA sequence: TGTGCCAGCAGCCAGGAACTAGCGGGAGCCGGGGAGCTGTTTTTT. Translated: CASSQELAGAGELFF.

Only a few counts were recorded for this clone. The V call is TRBV27, the J call TRBJ2-3; D call uncertain. This CDR3 spans 13 amino acids. V was clipped by 4 bases and J by 2 bases, with 7 bases between them. Germline CDR1 is MNHEY and CDR2 is SMNVEV (reference sequence). Written as DNA, the CDR3 is TGTGCCAGCAGTTCGGTCAACACAGATACGCAGTATTTT. Protein: CASSSVNTDTQYF.

Only a few counts were recorded for this clone. The chain carries TRBV5-4 and TRBJ2-1; TRBD2 matches 11 bases. The CDR3 extends over 15 amino acids. Losses at the gene ends were 1 base for V and 4 bases for J; bases not matched to a gene: 1. The V gene's germline CDR1 is SGHNT and CDR2 YYREEE (reference sequence). The CDR3 nucleotides read TGTGCCAGCAGCTTGACTAGCGGGGGATACAATGAGCAGTTCTTC. This sequence encodes CASSLTSGGYNEQFF.

In its sample, this clone was seen a few times. The chain carries TRBV28 and TRBJ1-2, with TRBD1 matching 9 bases. Germline CDR1 is MDHEN and CDR2 is SYDVKM. There are 12 residues in the CDR3. Unmatched junction bases numbered 2, after V lost 6 bases and J lost 6 bases. The CDR3, as DNA: TGTGCCAGCAGGGGGGACAGGGATGGCTACACCTTC. Its translation is CASRGDRDGYTF.

This clone was seen many times. CDR3 sequence reads: CASSEDRAGANVLTF. CDR3 in DNA: TGTGCCAGCAGTGAAGACAGGGCCGGGGCCAACGTCCTGACTTTC. V and J are TRBV2 and TRBJ2-6, with D perhaps matching TRBD1 (6 bases). CDR1 and CDR2 (germline): SNHLY, FYNNEI. This CDR3 contains 15 residues. V was pared by 1 base and J by 4 bases, with 8 bases between.

The chain employs TRBV7-9 and TRBJ2-1; the D is unclear. Germline V gives CDR1 SEHNR, CDR2 FQNEAQ (reference sequence). Trimming took off 2 bases at V and 9 bases at J, with 8 bases between the two ends. The CDR3 has 12 residues. The CDR3 region is CASSLIGGEQFF. CDR3 coding DNA: TGTGCCAGCAGCTTAATCGGTGGTGAGCAGTTCTTC.

V and J are TRBV28 and TRBJ2-1; 11 bases line up with TRBD2. With 5 bases clipped from V and 8 bases from J, the junction kept 5 bases outside the gene matches. The V gene's germline CDR1 is MDHEN and CDR2 SYDVKM. This CDR3 is built from 14 residues. CDR3 bases: TGTGCCAGCAGTGATACTAGCGGGAGTGATGAGCAGTTCTTC. Translating gives CASSDTSGSDEQFF.

In its sample, this clone was seen many times. The chain employs TRBV16 and TRBJ1-1; D is unresolved. Germline V gene lookup returns CDR1 KGHSY and CDR2 FQNENV. V was trimmed by 3 bases and J by 4 bases, leaving 15 bases between them. The CDR3 consists of 15 residues. The CDR3 DNA reads TGTGCCAGCAGCCATCGAGGCGTGCAGTCCACTGAAGCTTTCTTT. The encoded protein is CASSHRGVQSTEAFF.

This clone was found a few times. The chain joins TRBV7-9 to TRBJ1-4; D possibly corresponds to TRBD1 (6 bases). Trimming removed 5 bases at V and 8 bases at J, with 15 bases between. In germline, CDR1 is SEHNR, CDR2 FQNEAQ (reference sequence). This CDR3 contains 14 residues. As DNA, the CDR3 is TGTGCCAGCAGCGAGGGTAACGGGGGCGAAAAACTGTTTTTT. It specifies CASSEGNGGEKLFF.

The CDR3 loop is CASSQDWGPSYEQYF. The CDR3 region has the DNA TGCGCCAGCAGCCAAGACTGGGGGCCCTCCTACGAGCAGTACTTC. The chain has TRBV4-3 and TRBJ2-7; tentatively, D is TRBD1 (6 bases). The CDR3 is 15 residues long. The germline CDR1 and CDR2 sequences are LGHNA and YSLEER. Between the trimmed V and J ends, which lost 0 bases and 0 bases, there was a span of 9 bases.

In this sample, this clone turned up a few times. The chain carries TRBV7-6 and TRBJ2-2; D is ambiguous. The CDR3 spans 17 residues. Germline CDR1 and CDR2: SGHVS and FNYEAQ. V was trimmed by 2 bases and J by 4 bases, leaving 17 bases between them. CDR3 DNA: TGTGCCAGCAGCTTATCGGCTGGTACAGCCAGCACCGGGGAGCTGTTTTTT. Translated: CASSLSAGTASTGELFF.

This clone appeared a few times. V and J are TRBV18 and TRBJ2-7; tentatively, D is TRBD2 (6 bases). CDR1 and CDR2 from the germline V gene are KGHSH and LQKENI. The length of the CDR3 is 14 residues. Trimming stripped 6 bases from V and 2 bases from J, with 14 bases between. The CDR3 region is CASSGTLSPYEQYF. In DNA, the CDR3 is TGTGCCAGCTCCGGGACTCTTTCTCCCTACGAGCAGTACTTC.

Many counts were recorded for this clone. The chain uses TRBV7-9 and TRBJ2-3; D unresolved. The CDR3 consists of 11 residues. V shed 5 bases and J shed 3 bases, with 3 bases lying between them. Germline V gene data show CDR1 as SEHNR and CDR2 as FQNEAQ (reference sequence). The CDR3: CASSPTDTQYF. DNA of the CDR3: TGTGCCAGCAGCCCAACAGATACGCAGTATTTT.

This chain uses TRBV4-2 with TRBJ2-7; TRBD2 matches at 10 bases. V shed 6 bases, J shed 3 bases, and the junction held 5 bases outside the gene matches. The germline gives CDR1 LGHNA, CDR2 YNFKEQ. CDR3 length equals 14 residues. The CDR3 sequence is CASSTSGARYEQYF. For the CDR3, the DNA is TGTGCCAGCAGTACTAGCGGGGCTCGCTACGAGCAGTACTTC.

The CDR3 spells CASSLGASNTGELFF. In nucleotides, the CDR3 is TGTGCCAGCAGCTTGGGCGCATCGAACACCGGGGAGCTGTTTTTT. The chain carries TRBV7-2 and TRBJ2-2, with unresolved D. V was trimmed by 3 bases and J by 0 bases, leaving 8 bases between them. The germline CDR1 and CDR2 sequences are SGHTA and FQGNSA. The CDR3 sequence is 15 residues long. The full variable domain, rest sourced from reference TRBV7-2 and TRBJ2-2, is GAGVSQSPSNKVTEKGKDVELRCDPISGHTALYWYRQSLGQGLEFLIYFQGNSAPDKSGLPSDRFSAERTGGSVSTLTIQRTQQEDSAVYLCASSLGASNTGELFFGEGSRLTVL.

The rearrangement joins TRBV7-2 to TRBJ2-7; weak D call: TRBD1 (6 bases). CDR3 length equals 13 residues. V was shortened by 3 bases and J by 4 bases, with 10 bases between the two germline ends. The germline gives CDR1 SGHTA, CDR2 FQGNSA. CDR3 sequence: CASSFDRQYEQYF. CDR3 in DNA: TGTGCCAGCAGCTTCGACAGGCAATACGAGCAGTACTTC.

The sample holds a few counts of this clone. The junction departs from the called germline gene at one end, perhaps through a read error. The chain combines TRBV7-2 with TRBJ2-5; D may be TRBD2 (6 bases). This CDR3 region has 15 residues. The germline gives CDR1 SGHTA, CDR2 FQGNSA. CDR3 region: CASSQQGGYQETQYF. CDR3 nucleotide sequence: TGCGCCAGCAGCCAACAAGGAGGGTACCAAGAGACCCAGTACTTC. Using reference TRBV7-2 and TRBJ2-5 for the parts outside the CDR3, the full variable domain is GAGVSQSPSNKVTEKGKDVELRCDPISGHTALYWYRQSLGQGLEFLIYFQGNSAPDKSGLPSDRFSAERTGGSVSTLTIQRTQQEDSAVYLCASSQQGGYQETQYFGPGTRLLVL.

This clone was detected a few times. This rearrangement joins TRBV14 to TRBJ1-1; D not certain. In germline, CDR1 is SGHDN, CDR2 FVKESK. The V gene lost 4 bases and the J gene lost 0 bases, with 12 bases spanning the gap. This CDR3 spans 15 amino acids. The CDR3 protein is CASSPVVGMNTEAFF. The CDR3 DNA follows: TGTGCCAGCAGCCCCGTTGTGGGAATGAACACTGAAGCTTTCTTT. Supplemented by reference TRBV14 and TRBJ1-1, the full variable domain reads EAGVTQFPSHSVIEKGQTVTLRCDPISGHDNLYWYRRVMGKEIKFLLHFVKESKQDESGMPNNRFLAERTGGTYSTLKVQPAELEDSGVYFCASSPVVGMNTEAFFGQGTRLTVV.

This clone has at least ten counts. The chain employs TRBV15 and TRBJ1-3; D not resolved. Looked up from germline, CDR1 is LNHNV and CDR2 is YYDKDF (reference sequence). This CDR3 comprises 14 residues. V was pared by 0 bases and J by 7 bases, with 10 bases between. The CDR3 DNA reads TGTGCCACCAGCAGAGATTTGATTGTGAACACCATATATTTT. This encodes CATSRDLIVNTIYF.

A note on this clone: Being one base from a much bigger clone, this may be a read error. Different DNA sequences within this sample yield the same CDR3. The chain recombines TRBV6-5 with TRBJ2-7, with 9 bases identical to TRBD2. With V trimmed by 5 bases and J by 1 base, 3 bases remained unmatched. Germline assignment: CDR1 MNHEY and CDR2 SVGAGI. This CDR3 contains 14 residues. The CDR3 region is CASSRLADSYEQYF. The DNA for the CDR3 is TGTGCCAGCAGTCGACTAGCGGATTCCTACGAGCAGTACTTC.

The chain uses TRBV7-3 and TRBJ2-1; D call uncertain. This CDR3 is built from 15 residues. In germline, CDR1 is SGHTA, CDR2 FQGTGA. V was clipped by 5 bases and J by 0 bases, with 11 bases between them. This chain's CDR3 is CASSGDQSSYNEQFF. CDR3 in DNA: TGTGCCAGCAGCGGCGACCAAAGCTCCTACAATGAGCAGTTCTTC.

CDR3 amino acids: CASSRSGLDRETQYF. CDR3 in DNA: TGTGCCAGCAGCCGTAGCGGGCTGGATCGGGAGACCCAGTACTTC. This chain links TRBV7-2 with TRBJ2-5, with TRBD2 identical over 7 bases. Germline CDR1 and CDR2: SGHTA and FQGNSA. The CDR3 totals 15 residues. V dropped 5 bases and J dropped 5; count of bases not matched to a gene: 11. The variable domain in full, completed from reference TRBV7-2 and TRBJ2-5, reads GAGVSQSPSNKVTEKGKDVELRCDPISGHTALYWYRQSLGQGLEFLIYFQGNSAPDKSGLPSDRFSAERTGGSVSTLTIQRTQQEDSAVYLCASSRSGLDRETQYFGPGTRLLVL.

Only a few counts were recorded for this clone. It may be a read error: a sequence one base away is much more abundant. This CDR3 reads CASSSSSSGNTIYF. CDR3 coding DNA: TGTGCCAGCAGTTCGTCCAGCTCTGGAAACACCATATATTTT. The rearrangement links TRBV28 to TRBJ1-3; D unresolved. Looked up from germline, CDR1 is MDHEN and CDR2 is SYDVKM. This CDR3 is 14 amino acids long. Trimming left V 4 bases short and J 0 bases short, with 7 bases between. Full variable domain (remainder filled in from reference TRBV28 and TRBJ1-3): DVKVTQSSRYLVKRTGEKVFLECVQDMDHENMFWYRQDPGLGLRLIYFSYDVKMKEKGDIPEGYSVSREKKERFSLILESASTNQTSMYLCASSSSSSGNTIYFGEGSWLTVV.

This clone was seen ten or more times. The chain uses TRBV2 and TRBJ1-1, with 7 bases identical to TRBD1. Germline trimming cut 2 bases from V and 7 bases from J; bases unmatched to any gene: 7. The CDR3 totals 14 residues. Germline V gene lookup returns CDR1 SNHLY and CDR2 FYNNEI. The CDR3 region is CASSETRGQGEAFF. The CDR3 coding sequence is TGTGCCAGCAGTGAAACGAGGGGGCAGGGTGAAGCTTTCTTT.

The sample holds a few counts of this clone. The rearrangement joins TRBV7-9 to TRBJ2-1, with a possible D match to TRBD1 (6 bases). The CDR3 is 11 residues long. The V gene's germline CDR1 is SEHNR and CDR2 FQNEAQ (reference sequence). V was cut by 5 bases and J by 10 bases, with 9 bases left in between. CDR3 sequence (DNA): TGTGCCAGCAGCCCGGGACACGAGCAGTTCTTC. Its translation is CASSPGHEQFF.